This T cell receptor beta chain is drawn from a study of shared clonotypes between healthy human individuals. The assay was immunoSEQ multiplex PCR, and TCRdb's table has in-frame clones only and misses some. The sample holds about 1 million clones, 75% seen once. V trimming: 7 bases; J trimming: 6 bases; junction bases outside the gene matches: 11. Germline V gene lookup returns CDR1 MNHNS and CDR2 SASEGT. The CDR3 extends over 14 amino acids. The TCR comes from a man between 18 and 35 years old in good health. The sequencing input was memory CD4+ T cells sorted from blood. Subset in this sample: CD45RA-negative fraction. The V call is TRBV6-1, the J call TRBJ1-1; TRBD1 aligns across 7 bases. CDR3 residues: CASTGVRGKPEAFF. The CDR3 DNA follows: TGTGCCAGCACGGGGGTCAGGGGGAAACCTGAAGCTTTCTTT.